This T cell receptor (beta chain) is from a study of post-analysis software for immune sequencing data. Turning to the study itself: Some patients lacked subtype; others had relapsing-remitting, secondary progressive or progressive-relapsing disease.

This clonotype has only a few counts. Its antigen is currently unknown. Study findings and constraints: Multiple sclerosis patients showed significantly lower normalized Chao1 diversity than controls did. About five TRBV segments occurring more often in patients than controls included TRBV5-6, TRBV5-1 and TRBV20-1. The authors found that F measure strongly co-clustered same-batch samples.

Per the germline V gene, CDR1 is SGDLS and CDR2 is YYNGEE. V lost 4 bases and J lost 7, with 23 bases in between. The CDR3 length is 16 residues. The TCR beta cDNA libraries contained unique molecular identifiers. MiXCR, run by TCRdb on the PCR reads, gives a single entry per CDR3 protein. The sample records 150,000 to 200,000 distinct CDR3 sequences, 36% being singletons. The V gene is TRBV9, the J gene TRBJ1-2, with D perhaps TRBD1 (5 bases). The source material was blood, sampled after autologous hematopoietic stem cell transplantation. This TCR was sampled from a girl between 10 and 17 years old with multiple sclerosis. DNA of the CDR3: TGTGCCAGCAGCACGTCCCAAAAGCCAGGGCATAGTGGCTACACCTTC. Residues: CASSTSQKPGHSGYTF.